The source of this T cell receptor (beta chain) is a study of T cells in Graves' hyperthyroidism and ophthalmopathy. Diagnosing involved the use of clinical symptoms, serum thyroxine and TRAb, thyroid ultrasound and orbital computed tomography. As regards this clonotype: Its antigen is undetermined.

The CDR3 spans 20 residues. V was shortened by 4 bases and J by 4 bases, with 32 bases between the two germline ends. CDR1 SGHRS and CDR2 YFSETQ come from the germline V gene. Study-wide points: Peripheral blood also featured most of the thyroid clonotypes expanded above 0.001. Ophthalmopathy cases were set apart from stable hyperthyroidism by a 13 V-J model. Ophthalmopathy was predicted by the model a median of approximately 6.6 months ahead of onset.

It was RNA transcripts that yielded the amplified TCR beta CDR3 regions. HTBI primers were employed in a first-round RT-PCR of the TCR CDR3. TCRdb analysed the multiplex PCR reads with MiXCR anew, one entry per CDR3 protein. The table has approximately 700,000 distinct CDR3 sequences, just under 45% seen once. This TCR was sampled from an adult man with Graves' disease, either hyperthyroidism or ophthalmopathy (not recorded which). The chain links TRBV5-1 to TRBJ2-5; D is tentatively TRBD1 or TRBD2 (7 bases each). What was sequenced was peripheral blood or thyroid tissue (not recorded which). The CDR3 spells CASSQGEGAGVWSVRETQYF. CDR3 bases: TGCGCCAGCAGCCAAGGGGAGGGGGCAGGAGTCTGGTCCGTACGAGAGACCCAGTACTTC.